The present entry profiles one T cell receptor (beta chain) with its context. The antigen is not known. This specimen belongs to a study of shared clonotypes between healthy human individuals. About the study: The plates for each donor numbered three CD4 naive, three CD4 memory, two CD8 naive and one CD8 memory. Study results and limitations: A limitation of the genetic and exposure-history diversity represented arose from few donors.

Using 200 ng DNA, roughly 33,000 T cell genomes, the sorted-subset replicate PCRs were run. The table came from immunoSEQ multiplex PCR; TCRdb's copy has only in-frame clones and leaves some out. The sample shows 2 million to 2.5 million clones, approximately 96% of them seen only once. V shed 5 bases, J shed 1 base, and the junction held 7 bases outside the gene matches. This CDR3 region has 16 residues. The germline V gene encodes CDR1 MDHEN and CDR2 SYDVKM. The gene calls are TRBV28 and TRBJ2-1; 8 bases map to TRBD1. This clonotype was obtained from a man younger than 30 in good health. Sequencing input: naive CD4+ T cells sorted from blood. Sample subset: CD45RA+ positively selected. The CDR3 nucleotides read TGTGCCAGCAGTCCTACGACAGGGGAATCCTACAATGAGCAGTTCTTC. Its protein product is CASSPTTGESYNEQFF.